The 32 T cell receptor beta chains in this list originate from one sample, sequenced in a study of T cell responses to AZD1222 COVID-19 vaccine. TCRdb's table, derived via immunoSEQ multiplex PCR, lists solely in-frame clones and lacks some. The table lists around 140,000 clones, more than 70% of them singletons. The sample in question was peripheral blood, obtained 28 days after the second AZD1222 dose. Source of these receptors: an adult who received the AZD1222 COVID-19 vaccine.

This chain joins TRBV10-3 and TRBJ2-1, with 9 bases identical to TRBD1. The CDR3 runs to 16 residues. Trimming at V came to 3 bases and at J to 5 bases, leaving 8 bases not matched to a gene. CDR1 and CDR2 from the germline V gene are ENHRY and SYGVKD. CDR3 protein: CAISDQGTGLDNEQFF. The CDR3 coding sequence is TGTGCCATCAGTGATCAAGGGACAGGGCTCGACAATGAGCAGTTCTTC.

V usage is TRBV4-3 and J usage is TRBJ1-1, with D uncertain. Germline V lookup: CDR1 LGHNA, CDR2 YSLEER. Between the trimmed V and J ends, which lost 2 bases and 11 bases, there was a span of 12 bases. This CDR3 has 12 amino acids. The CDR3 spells CASSQSGLAAFF. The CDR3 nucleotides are TGCGCCAGCAGCCAATCTGGGCTCGCCGCTTTCTTT.

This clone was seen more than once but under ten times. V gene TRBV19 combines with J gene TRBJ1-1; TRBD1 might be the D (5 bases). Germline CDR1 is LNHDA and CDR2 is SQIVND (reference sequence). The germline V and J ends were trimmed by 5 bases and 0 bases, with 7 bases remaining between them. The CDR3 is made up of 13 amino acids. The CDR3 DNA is TGTGCCAGTAGTGTGGGGGTGAACACTGAAGCTTTCTTT. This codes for CASSVGVNTEAFF.

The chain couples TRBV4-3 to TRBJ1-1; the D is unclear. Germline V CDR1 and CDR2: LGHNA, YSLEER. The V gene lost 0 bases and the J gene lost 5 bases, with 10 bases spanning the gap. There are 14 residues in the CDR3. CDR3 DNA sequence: TGCGCCAGCAGCCAAGATGCGGGGTGGACTGAAGCTTTCTTT. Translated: CASSQDAGWTEAFF.

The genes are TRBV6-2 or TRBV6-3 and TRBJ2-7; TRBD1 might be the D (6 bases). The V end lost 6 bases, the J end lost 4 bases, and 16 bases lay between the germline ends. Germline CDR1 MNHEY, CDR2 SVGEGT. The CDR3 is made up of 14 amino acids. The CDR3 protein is CASSPPGVGYEQYF. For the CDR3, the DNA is TGTGCCAGCAGCCCCCCAGGGGTCGGGTACGAGCAGTACTTC.

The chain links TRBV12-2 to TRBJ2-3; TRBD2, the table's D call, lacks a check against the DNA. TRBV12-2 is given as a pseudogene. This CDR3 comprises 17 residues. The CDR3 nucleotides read TGTGCAAGTCGCTTAGGGCGCGCTAGCGGGTTCACAGATACGCAGTATTTT. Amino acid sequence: CASRLGRASGFTDTQYF.

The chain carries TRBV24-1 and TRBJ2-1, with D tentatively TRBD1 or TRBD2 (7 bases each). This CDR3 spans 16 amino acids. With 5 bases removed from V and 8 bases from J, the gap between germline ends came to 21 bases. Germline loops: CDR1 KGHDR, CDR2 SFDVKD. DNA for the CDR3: TGTGCCACCAGTGGTGTCCAGGGGGGGCGGGTGGATGAGCAGTTCTTC. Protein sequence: CATSGVQGGRVDEQFF.

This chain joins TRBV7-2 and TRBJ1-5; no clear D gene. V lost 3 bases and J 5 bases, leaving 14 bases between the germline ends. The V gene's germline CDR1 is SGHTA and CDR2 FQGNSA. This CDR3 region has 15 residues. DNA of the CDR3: TGTGCCAGCAGCTTGGCTTTGGCGGTCTATCAGCCCCAGCATTTT. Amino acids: CASSLALAVYQPQHF.

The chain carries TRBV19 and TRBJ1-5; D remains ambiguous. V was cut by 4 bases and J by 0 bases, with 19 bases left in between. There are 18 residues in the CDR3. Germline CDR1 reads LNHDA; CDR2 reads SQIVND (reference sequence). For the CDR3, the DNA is TGTGCCAGTAGTAAATCCAGCCGGGGAATCTATAGCAATCAGCCCCAGCATTTT. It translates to CASSKSSRGIYSNQPQHF.

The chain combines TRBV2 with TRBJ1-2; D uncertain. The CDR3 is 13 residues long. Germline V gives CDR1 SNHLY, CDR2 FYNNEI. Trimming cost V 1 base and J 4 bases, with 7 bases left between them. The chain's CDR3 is CASSEEQSYGYTF. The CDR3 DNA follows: TGTGCCAGCAGTGAAGAACAGTCCTATGGCTACACCTTC.

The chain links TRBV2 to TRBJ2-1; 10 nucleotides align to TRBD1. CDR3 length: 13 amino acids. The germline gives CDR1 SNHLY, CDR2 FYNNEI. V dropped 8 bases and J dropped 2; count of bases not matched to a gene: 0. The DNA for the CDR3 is TGTGCCAGCGGACAGGGGGCCTACAATGAGCAGTTCTTC. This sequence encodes CASGQGAYNEQFF.

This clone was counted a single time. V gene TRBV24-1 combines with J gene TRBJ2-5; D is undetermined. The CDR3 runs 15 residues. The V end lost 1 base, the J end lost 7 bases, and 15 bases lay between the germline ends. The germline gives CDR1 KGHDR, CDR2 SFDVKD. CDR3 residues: CATSDLGPGLGTQYF. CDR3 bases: TGTGCCACCAGTGATTTAGGGCCGGGCCTGGGGACCCAGTACTTC.

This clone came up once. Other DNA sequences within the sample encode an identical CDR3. The CDR3 protein is CASSQVGGSNQPQHF. CDR3 coding DNA: TGCGCCAGCAGCCAAGTGGGGGGTAGCAATCAGCCCCAGCATTTT. V usage is TRBV4-1 and J usage is TRBJ1-5; possibly TRBD1 for D (5 bases). The CDR3 sequence is 15 residues long. V dropped 1 base and J dropped 0 bases, with 7 bases sitting between them. Looked up from germline, CDR1 is MGHRA and CDR2 is YSYEKL.

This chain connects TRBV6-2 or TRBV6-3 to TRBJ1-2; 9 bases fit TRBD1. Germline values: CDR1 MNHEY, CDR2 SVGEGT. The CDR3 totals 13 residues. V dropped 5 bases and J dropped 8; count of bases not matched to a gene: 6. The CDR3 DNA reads TGTGCCAGCAGTCCGGGACAGGGCAGCGGCTACACCTTC. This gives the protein CASSPGQGSGYTF.

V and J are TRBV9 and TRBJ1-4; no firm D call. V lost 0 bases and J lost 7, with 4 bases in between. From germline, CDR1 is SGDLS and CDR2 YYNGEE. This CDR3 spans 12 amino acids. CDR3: CASSVDGEKLFF. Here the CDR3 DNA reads TGTGCCAGCAGCGTAGACGGTGAAAAACTGTTTTTT.

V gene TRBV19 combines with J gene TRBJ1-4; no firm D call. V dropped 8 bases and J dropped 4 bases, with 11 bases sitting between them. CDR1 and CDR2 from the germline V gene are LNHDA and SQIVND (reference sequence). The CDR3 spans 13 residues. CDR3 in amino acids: CASLGSGNEKLFF. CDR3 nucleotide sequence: TGTGCCAGTTTGGGAAGTGGTAATGAAAAACTGTTTTTT.

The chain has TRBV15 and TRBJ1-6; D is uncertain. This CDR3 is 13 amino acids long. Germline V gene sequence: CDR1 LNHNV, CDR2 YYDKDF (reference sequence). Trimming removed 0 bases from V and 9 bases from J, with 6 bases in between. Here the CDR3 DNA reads TGTGCCACCAGCAGAGATTTGGCTTCACCCCTCCACTTT. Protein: CATSRDLASPLHF.

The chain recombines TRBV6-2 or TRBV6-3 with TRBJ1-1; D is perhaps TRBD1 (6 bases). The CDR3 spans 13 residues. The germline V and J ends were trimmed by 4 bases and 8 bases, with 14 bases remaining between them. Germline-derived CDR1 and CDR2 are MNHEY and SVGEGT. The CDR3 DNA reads TGTGCCAGCAGTTTACTCCCCCAGGGGGAAGCTTTCTTT. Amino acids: CASSLLPQGEAFF.

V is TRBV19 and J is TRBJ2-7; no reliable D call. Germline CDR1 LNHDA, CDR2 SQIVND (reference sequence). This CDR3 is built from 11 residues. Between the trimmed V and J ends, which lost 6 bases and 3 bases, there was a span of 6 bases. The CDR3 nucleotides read TGTGCCAGTAGCTCATACTACGAGCAGTACTTC. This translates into CASSSYYEQYF.

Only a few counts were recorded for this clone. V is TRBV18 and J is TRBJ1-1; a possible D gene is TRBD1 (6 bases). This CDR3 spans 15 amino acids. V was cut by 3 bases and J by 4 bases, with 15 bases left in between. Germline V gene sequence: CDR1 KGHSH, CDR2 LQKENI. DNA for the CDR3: TGTGCCAGCTCACCGAGTGGAGGGGGGGCCACTGAAGCTTTCTTT. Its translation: CASSPSGGGATEAFF.

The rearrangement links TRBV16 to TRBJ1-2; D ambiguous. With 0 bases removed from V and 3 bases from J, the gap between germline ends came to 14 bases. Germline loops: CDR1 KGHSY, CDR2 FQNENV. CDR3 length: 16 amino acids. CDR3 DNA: TGTGCCAGCAGCCAATCGTTCCTGGCCGGAGACTATGGCTACACCTTC. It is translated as CASSQSFLAGDYGYTF. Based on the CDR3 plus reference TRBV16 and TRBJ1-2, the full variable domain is GEEVAQTPKHLVRGEGQKAKLYCAPIKGHSYVFWYQQVLKNEFKFLISFQNENVFDETGMPKERFSAKCLPNSPCSLEIQATKLEDSAVYFCASSQSFLAGDYGYTFGSGTRLTVV.

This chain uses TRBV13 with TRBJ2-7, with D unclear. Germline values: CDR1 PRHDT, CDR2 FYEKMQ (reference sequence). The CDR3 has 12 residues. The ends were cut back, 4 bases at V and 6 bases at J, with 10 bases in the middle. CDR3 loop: CASSSSRREQYF. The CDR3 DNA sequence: TGTGCCAGCAGCTCCAGTAGGCGCGAGCAGTACTTC.

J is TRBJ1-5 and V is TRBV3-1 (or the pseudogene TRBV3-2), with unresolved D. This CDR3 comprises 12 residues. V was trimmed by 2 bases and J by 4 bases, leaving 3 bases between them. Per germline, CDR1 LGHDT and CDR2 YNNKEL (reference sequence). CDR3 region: CASSQQNQPQHF. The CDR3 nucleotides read TGTGCCAGCAGCCAACAGAATCAGCCCCAGCATTTT.

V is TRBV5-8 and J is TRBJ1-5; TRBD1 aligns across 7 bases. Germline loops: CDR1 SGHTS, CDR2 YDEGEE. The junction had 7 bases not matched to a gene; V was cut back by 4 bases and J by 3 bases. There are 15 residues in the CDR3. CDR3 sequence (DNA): TGTGCCAGCAGCATCTTGACAGGGCCCAATCAGCCCCAGCATTTT. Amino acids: CASSILTGPNQPQHF.

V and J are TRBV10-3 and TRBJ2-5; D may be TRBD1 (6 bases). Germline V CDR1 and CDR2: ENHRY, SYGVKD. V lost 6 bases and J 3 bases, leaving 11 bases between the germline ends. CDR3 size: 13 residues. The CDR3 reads CAIRQGQEETQYF. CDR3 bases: TGTGCCATCAGGCAGGGGCAGGAAGAGACCCAGTACTTC.

This chain's CDR3 is CASSTDSWGYTF. CDR3 in DNA: TGTGCCAGCAGCACCGACAGCTGGGGCTACACCTTC. The chain combines TRBV5-4 with TRBJ1-2; weak D call: TRBD1 (5 bases). CDR1 is SGHNT and CDR2 is YYREEE in the germline V gene (reference sequence). V gave up 4 bases and J gave up 8 bases, with 12 bases separating them. The CDR3 totals 12 residues.

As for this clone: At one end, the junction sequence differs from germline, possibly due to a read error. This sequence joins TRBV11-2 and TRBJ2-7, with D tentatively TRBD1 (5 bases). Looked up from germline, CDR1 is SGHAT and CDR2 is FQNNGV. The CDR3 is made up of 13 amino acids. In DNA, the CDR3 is TGTGCCAGCAGTTTAGGGGAATTGCACGAGCAGTACTTC. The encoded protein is CASSLGELHEQYF.

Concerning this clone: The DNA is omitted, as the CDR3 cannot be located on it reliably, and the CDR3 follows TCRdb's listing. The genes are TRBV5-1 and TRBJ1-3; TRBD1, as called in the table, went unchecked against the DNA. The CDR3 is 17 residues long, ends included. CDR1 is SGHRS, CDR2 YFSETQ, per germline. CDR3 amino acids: CASSLVRARGSGNTIYF.

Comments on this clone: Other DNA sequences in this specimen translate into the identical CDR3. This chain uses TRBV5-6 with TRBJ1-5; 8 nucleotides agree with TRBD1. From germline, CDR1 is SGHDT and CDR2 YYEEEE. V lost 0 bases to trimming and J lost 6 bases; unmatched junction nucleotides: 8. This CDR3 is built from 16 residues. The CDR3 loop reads CASSLGPDRGVQPQHF. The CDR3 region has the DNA TGTGCCAGCAGCTTGGGCCCTGACAGGGGAGTTCAGCCCCAGCATTTT.

The CDR3 DNA reads TGTGCCAGCAGCCAAGATGACTACGGGAGGAACAATGAGCAGTTCTTC. It translates to CASSQDDYGRNNEQFF. This chain links TRBV3-1 (or the pseudogene TRBV3-2) with TRBJ2-1, with 7 bases matching TRBD2. Germline V lookup: CDR1 LGHDT, CDR2 YNNKEL (reference sequence). CDR3 size: 16 residues. V was pared by 0 bases and J by 5 bases, with 7 bases of the junction left unmatched.

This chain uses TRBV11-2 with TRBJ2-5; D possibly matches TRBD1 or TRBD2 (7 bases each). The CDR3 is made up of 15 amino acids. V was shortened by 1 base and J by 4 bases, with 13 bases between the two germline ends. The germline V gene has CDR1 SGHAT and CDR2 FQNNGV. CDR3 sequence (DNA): TGTGCCAGCAGCTTAGTACAGGGGAGGGGAGAGACCCAGTACTTC. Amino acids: CASSLVQGRGETQYF.

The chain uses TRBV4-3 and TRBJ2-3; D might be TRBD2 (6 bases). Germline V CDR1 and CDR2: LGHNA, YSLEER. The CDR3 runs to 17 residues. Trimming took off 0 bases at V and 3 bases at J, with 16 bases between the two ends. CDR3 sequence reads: CASSQEMRGRGTDTQYF. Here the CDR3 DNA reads TGCGCCAGCAGCCAAGAGATGCGGGGAAGAGGGACAGATACGCAGTATTTT.